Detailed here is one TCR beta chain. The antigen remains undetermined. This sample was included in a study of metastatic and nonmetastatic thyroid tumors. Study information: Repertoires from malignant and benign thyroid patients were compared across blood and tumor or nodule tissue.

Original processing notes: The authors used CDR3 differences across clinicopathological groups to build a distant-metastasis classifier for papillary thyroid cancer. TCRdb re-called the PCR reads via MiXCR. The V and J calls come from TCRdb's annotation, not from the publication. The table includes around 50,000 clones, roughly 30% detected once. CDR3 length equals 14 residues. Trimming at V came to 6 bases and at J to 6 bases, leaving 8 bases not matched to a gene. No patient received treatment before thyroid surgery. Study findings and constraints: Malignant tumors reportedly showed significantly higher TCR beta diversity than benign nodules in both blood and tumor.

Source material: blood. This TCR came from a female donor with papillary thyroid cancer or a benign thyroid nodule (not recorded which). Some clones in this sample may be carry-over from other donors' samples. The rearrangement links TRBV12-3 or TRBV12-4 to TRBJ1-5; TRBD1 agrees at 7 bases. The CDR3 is CASRLTGRGQPQHF. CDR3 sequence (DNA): TGTGCCAGCAGATTGACAGGGCGAGGTCAGCCCCAGCATTTT.